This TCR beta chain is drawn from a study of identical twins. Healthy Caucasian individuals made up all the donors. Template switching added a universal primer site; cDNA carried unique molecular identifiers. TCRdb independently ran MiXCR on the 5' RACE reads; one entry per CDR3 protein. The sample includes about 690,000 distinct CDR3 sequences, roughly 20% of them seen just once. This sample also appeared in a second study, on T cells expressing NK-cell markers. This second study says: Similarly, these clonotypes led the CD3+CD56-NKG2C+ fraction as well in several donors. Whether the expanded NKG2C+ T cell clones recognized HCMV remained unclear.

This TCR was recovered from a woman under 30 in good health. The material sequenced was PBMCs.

The CDR3 bases are TGTGCCAGCAGCTGGGGACAGGAGTACGAGCAGTACTTC. Its translation: CASSWGQEYEQYF. The rearrangement links TRBV5-6 to TRBJ2-7; 8 bases agree with TRBD1. The germline V gene has CDR1 SGHDT and CDR2 YYEEEE. The V and J ends lost 3 bases and 4 bases, in that order; junction bases with no gene match: 3. The CDR3 totals 13 residues.